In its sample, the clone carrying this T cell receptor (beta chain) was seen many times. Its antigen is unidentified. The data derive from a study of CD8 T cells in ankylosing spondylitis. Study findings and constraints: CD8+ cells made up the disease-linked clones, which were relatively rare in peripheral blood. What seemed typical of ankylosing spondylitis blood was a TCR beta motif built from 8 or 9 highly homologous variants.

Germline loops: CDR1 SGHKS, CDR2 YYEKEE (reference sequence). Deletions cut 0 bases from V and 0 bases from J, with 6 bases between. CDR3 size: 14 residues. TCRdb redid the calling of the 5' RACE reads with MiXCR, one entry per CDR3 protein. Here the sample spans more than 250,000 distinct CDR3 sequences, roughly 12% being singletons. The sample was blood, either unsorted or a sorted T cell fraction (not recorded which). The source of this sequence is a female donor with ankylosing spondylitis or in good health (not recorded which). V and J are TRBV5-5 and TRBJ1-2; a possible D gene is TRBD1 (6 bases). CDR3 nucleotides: TGTGCCAGCAGCTTGGGACAGGCTAACTATGGCTACACCTTC. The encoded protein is CASSLGQANYGYTF.